One sample yielded the 17 T cell receptor beta chains listed below, sequenced in a study of shared T cell receptors in the human thymus. Profiling relied on immunoSEQ multiplex PCR, and the TCRdb table lists in-frame clones only, not all of them. The sample has some 660,000 clones, approximately 89% seen once. These sequences were also reported in another study, on human thymus T cells.

Sample: thymocytes. These TCRs come from a boy under two years old with a congenital heart defect.

The chain joins TRBV28 to TRBJ1-2; a possible D gene is TRBD1 (5 bases). Looked up from germline, CDR1 is MDHEN and CDR2 is SYDVKM. CDR3 length equals 15 residues. The V end lost 4 bases, the J end lost 2 bases, and 14 bases lay between the germline ends. The DNA of the CDR3 is TGTGCCAGCAGTTCTGCCGAGACAGTAAACTATGGCTACACCTTC. Protein product: CASSSAETVNYGYTF.

V is TRBV6-1 and J is TRBJ1-2; no definite D call. Germline V lookup: CDR1 MNHNS, CDR2 SASEGT. The CDR3 is 15 amino acids. Trimming cost V 0 bases and J 8 bases, with 16 bases left between them. The CDR3 sequence is CASSEALRSGSGYTF. DNA of the CDR3: TGTGCCAGCAGTGAAGCGCTTCGGTCGGGGAGCGGCTACACCTTC.

The chain couples TRBV7-2 to TRBJ2-1; TRBD2 aligns across 10 bases. J lost 7 bases, V lost 5 bases, and 17 bases had no gene match. This CDR3 has 18 residues. Germline-derived CDR1 and CDR2 are SGHTA and FQGNSA. This chain's CDR3 is CASSPHPFLAGDRNEQFF. DNA for the CDR3: TGTGCCAGCAGCCCTCACCCGTTTCTAGCGGGAGATCGGAATGAGCAGTTCTTC.

This sequence joins TRBV6-1 and TRBJ2-7, with 8 bases fitting TRBD1. V lost 10 bases, J lost 2 bases, and 4 bases stayed unmatched. Germline CDR1 and CDR2: MNHNS and SASEGT. The CDR3 covers 12 residues. CDR3: CATWTGTYEQYF. The CDR3, as DNA: TGTGCCACCTGGACAGGGACCTACGAGCAGTACTTC.

The chain couples TRBV7-2 to TRBJ1-2; TRBD1 is a possible D gene (5 bases). In germline, CDR1 is SGHTA, CDR2 FQGNSA. Trimming shortened V by 2 bases and J by 5 bases, and 15 bases separated the two germline ends. CDR3 length: 15 amino acids. CDR3 region: CASSLYAGCWYGYTF. The CDR3, as DNA: TGTGCCAGCAGCTTATACGCAGGGTGCTGGTATGGCTACACCTTC. The variable domain in full, completed from reference TRBV7-2 and TRBJ1-2, reads GAGVSQSPSNKVTEKGKDVELRCDPISGHTALYWYRQSLGQGLEFLIYFQGNSAPDKSGLPSDRFSAERTGGSVSTLTIQRTQQEDSAVYLCASSLYAGCWYGYTFGSGTRLTVV.

The gene calls are TRBV28 and TRBJ2-3; D may be TRBD2 (5 bases). The CDR3 spans 20 residues. Germline CDR1 is MDHEN and CDR2 is SYDVKM. Trimming left V 3 bases short and J 0 bases short, with 25 bases between. CDR3 in amino acids: CASSLRCHEGRNYSTDTQYF. The CDR3 nucleotides are TGTGCCAGCAGTTTGAGGTGCCACGAGGGCCGGAATTATAGCACAGATACGCAGTATTTT.

The chain employs TRBV5-1 and TRBJ2-4; TRBD2 is a possible D gene (6 bases). This CDR3 is built from 14 residues. Germline assignment: CDR1 SGHRS and CDR2 YFSETQ. The germline V and J ends were trimmed by 0 bases and 8 bases, with 12 bases remaining between them. As DNA, the CDR3 is TGCGCCAGCAGCTTGGCCCCGGGGGAGGACATTCAGTACTTC. Translating gives CASSLAPGEDIQYF.

The chain is built from TRBV5-6 and TRBJ1-4; D gene uncertain. Trimming pared 4 bases from V and 3 bases from J, leaving 10 bases between. The CDR3 sequence is 14 residues long. Germline V gene data show CDR1 as SGHDT and CDR2 as YYEEEE. This CDR3 is CASSLERANEKLFF. For the CDR3, the DNA is TGTGCCAGCAGCCTGGAGAGGGCTAATGAAAAACTGTTTTTT. The variable domain in full, completed from reference TRBV5-6 and TRBJ1-4, reads DAGVTQSPTHLIKTRGQQVTLRCSPKSGHDTVSWYQQALGQGPQFIFQYYEEEERQRGNFPDRFSGHQFPNYSSELNVNALLLGDSALYLCASSLERANEKLFFGSGTQLSVL.

The gene calls are TRBV18 and TRBJ1-1; a possible D gene is TRBD1 (6 bases). V gave up 3 bases and J gave up 0 bases, with 14 bases separating them. Germline V gene data show CDR1 as KGHSH and CDR2 as LQKENI. The CDR3 is 16 amino acids. The CDR3 nucleotides read TGTGCCAGCTCACCGGGACCGGGACACATGAACACTGAAGCTTTCTTT. Residues: CASSPGPGHMNTEAFF.

The V call is TRBV11-2, the J call TRBJ2-1, with D maybe TRBD1 (6 bases). There are 17 residues in the CDR3. Germline CDR1 and CDR2: SGHAT and FQNNGV. The ends were cut back, 5 bases at V and 6 bases at J, with 23 bases in the middle. CDR3 residues: CASSPRGRAGDRNEQFF. The CDR3 DNA reads as TGTGCCAGCAGCCCGAGAGGTCGCGCAGGGGATCGCAATGAGCAGTTCTTC.

The rearrangement links TRBV4-1 to TRBJ1-1; 10 bases line up with TRBD1. Looked up from germline, CDR1 is MGHRA and CDR2 is YSYEKL. V gave up 1 base and J gave up 3 bases; unmatched junction bases: 2. The CDR3 has 15 residues. The CDR3 here is CASSQGDRGDTEAFF. CDR3 nucleotides: TGCGCCAGCAGCCAAGGGGACAGGGGTGACACTGAAGCTTTCTTT.

The chain has TRBV28 and TRBJ1-4; TRBD1 aligns across 8 bases. The CDR3 is 16 residues long. The germline CDR1 and CDR2 sequences are MDHEN and SYDVKM. The ends lost 6 bases at V and 5 bases at J; junction bases unmatched: 11. The CDR3 coding sequence is TGTGCCAGCAGGAACCCTCCAGGGGGCCCGAATGAAAAACTGTTTTTT. Amino acids: CASRNPPGGPNEKLFF.

The V gene is TRBV7-9, the J gene TRBJ2-7; 9 positions match TRBD1. The CDR3 spans 15 residues. The trim removed 2 bases at V and 0 bases at J, leaving 2 bases unmatched. The germline V gene encodes CDR1 SEHNR and CDR2 FQNEAQ (reference sequence). Written as DNA, the CDR3 is TGTGCCAGCAGCTTATTGACAGGGGGCTCCTACGAGCAGTACTTC. It is translated as CASSLLTGGSYEQYF.

V is TRBV4-3 and J is TRBJ2-1; D perhaps matches TRBD2 (5 bases). Germline CDR1 is LGHNA and CDR2 is YSLEER. V was trimmed by 0 bases and J by 3 bases, leaving 12 bases between them. The CDR3 runs 16 residues. The CDR3 spells CASSQEVGVVYNEQFF. CDR3 sequence (DNA): TGCGCCAGCAGCCAAGAGGTGGGAGTGGTCTACAATGAGCAGTTCTTC.

The rearrangement uses TRBV6-1 and TRBJ2-7; possible D gene TRBD1, 5 bases. V dropped 1 base and J dropped 3 bases, with 7 bases sitting between them. The CDR3 has 13 amino acids. Germline V gives CDR1 MNHNS, CDR2 SASEGT. The CDR3 is CASSEVGLYEQYF. CDR3 nucleotides: TGTGCCAGCAGTGAAGTGGGGCTCTACGAGCAGTACTTC.

V is TRBV18 and J is TRBJ1-2; 7 bases align to TRBD1. The CDR3 is made up of 14 amino acids. CDR1 KGHSH and CDR2 LQKENI come from the germline V gene. Germline trimming cut 6 bases from V and 5 bases from J; bases unmatched to any gene: 9. CDR3 bases: TGTGCCAGCTCCCCCCTCCCGGGACAGTATGGCTACACCTTC. Protein sequence: CASSPLPGQYGYTF.

The rearrangement uses TRBV14 and TRBJ1-4; D is undetermined. This CDR3 has 16 residues. Per the germline V gene, CDR1 is SGHDN and CDR2 is FVKESK. With 4 bases removed from V and 3 bases from J, the gap between germline ends came to 15 bases. The CDR3 is CASSPTRVPSNEKLFF. Written as DNA, the CDR3 is TGTGCCAGCAGCCCTACCCGGGTCCCTTCTAATGAAAAACTGTTTTTT.